This T cell receptor (beta chain) was recorded in a study of T cells after yellow fever vaccination. Using its own MiXCR run on the 5' RACE reads, TCRdb lists one record per CDR3 protein. The table lists a few hundred thousand distinct CDR3 sequences, roughly 6.8% of them singletons. Germline-derived CDR1 and CDR2 are SGHRS and YFSETQ. The CDR3 covers 16 residues. V was cut by 2 bases and J by 3 bases, with 15 bases left in between. The sequencing used PBMCs, collected about 41 days after the first yellow fever vaccination. The receptor's source is a man younger than 35 who received the YFV17D yellow fever vaccine. The gene calls are TRBV5-1 and TRBJ1-5; maybe TRBD1 (6 bases). The CDR3 sequence: CASSLQPRGDNQPQHF. CDR3 bases: TGCGCCAGCAGCTTACAGCCCAGGGGAGACAATCAGCCCCAGCATTTT.